Following are 3 T cell receptor beta chains from one sample sequenced in a study of blood T cell repertoires in COVID-19. Clones were read by immunoSEQ multiplex PCR, and TCRdb kept only the in-frame ones, dropping some. Among about 200,000 clones, approximately 89% were seen once, and the ten largest hold 2% to 2.5%. Sequencing input: PBMCs or T cells enriched from blood (not recorded which). These receptors were taken from a woman in her forties with acute COVID-19.

The chain carries TRBV4-3 and TRBJ2-2, with unresolved D. Germline V CDR1 and CDR2: LGHNA, YSLEER. The CDR3 totals 17 residues. Trimming stripped 2 bases from V and 0 bases from J, with 13 bases between. The DNA for the CDR3 is TGCGCCAGCAGCCAAAGAACAACTACCGCGAACACCGGGGAGCTGTTTTTT. Encoded protein: CASSQRTTTANTGELFF.

The table lists this clone with a count of one. The chain couples TRBV12-1 to TRBJ1-1. TRBV12-1 is noted as a pseudogene. The CDR3 spans 15 residues. This chain's CDR3 is CASSLGSKMNTEAFF. The CDR3 region has the DNA TGTGCCAGCAGCCTCGGGTCAAAGATGAACACTGAAGCTTTCTTT.

The rearrangement links TRBV19 to TRBJ2-1; 7 bases map to TRBD2. Per the germline V gene, CDR1 is LNHDA and CDR2 is SQIVND (reference sequence). With V trimmed by 5 bases and J by 4 bases, 8 bases remained unmatched. The CDR3 is made up of 15 amino acids. The CDR3, as DNA: TGTGCCAGTAGTCTTGCGGGAGCCTTGTACAATGAGCAGTTCTTC. This encodes CASSLAGALYNEQFF.